Shown below are 19 T cell receptor beta chains from a single sample sequenced in a study of shared T cell receptors in the human thymus. Clones were read by immunoSEQ multiplex PCR, and TCRdb kept only the in-frame ones, dropping some. The profile shows about 660,000 clones, around 87% of them singletons. The data also belong to a second study, concerning human thymus T cells.

The source material was thymocytes. Receptors originate from a boy under three years old with a congenital heart defect.

The chain employs TRBV4-3 and TRBJ2-2, with 10 bases that match TRBD2. The germline CDR1 and CDR2 sequences are LGHNA and YSLEER. The CDR3 extends over 17 amino acids. V shed 0 bases and J 7 bases; nucleotides not matched to a gene: 8. The CDR3 region has the DNA TGCGCCAGCAGCCAAGAAGGGCTAGCGGGGGCGGGCGGGGAGCTGTTTTTT. As protein: CASSQEGLAGAGGELFF.

The CDR3 DNA reads as TGTGCCAGCAGTTTCGCGACAGGCCTCTCTGGGGCCAACGTCCTGACTTTC. Translation: CASSFATGLSGANVLTF. The chain uses TRBV2 and TRBJ2-6; D perhaps matches TRBD1 (6 bases). The V end lost 5 bases, the J end lost 0 bases, and 14 bases lay between the germline ends. The CDR3 runs 17 residues. Germline CDR1 and CDR2: SNHLY and FYNNEI.

CDR3 protein: CASSPPGNRTDTQYF. In DNA form, the CDR3 reads TGCGCCAGCAGTCCCCCAGGAAATCGGACAGATACGCAGTATTTT. The V and J genes are TRBV10-1 and TRBJ2-3; no reliable D call. With 5 bases removed from V and 3 bases from J, the gap between germline ends came to 15 bases. The length of the CDR3 is 15 residues. The germline V gene encodes CDR1 WNHNN and CDR2 SYGVQD (reference sequence).

This chain uses TRBV2 with TRBJ2-7; the match to TRBD2 covers 7 bases. The CDR3 covers 16 residues. J lost 4 bases, V lost 5 bases, and 14 bases had no gene match. Germline V lookup: CDR1 SNHLY, CDR2 FYNNEI. CDR3 sequence: CASSSLHAGEGYEQYF. The CDR3 coding sequence is TGTGCCAGCAGTTCCCTCCACGCGGGAGAGGGTTACGAGCAGTACTTC.

The CDR3 DNA is TGTGCCAGTAAGAGCAGGGGGGATTCACCCCTCCACTTT. Its protein is CASKSRGDSPLHF. This chain connects TRBV19 to TRBJ1-6; 7 bases are shared with TRBD1. The CDR3 loop spans 13 amino acids. V shed 7 bases, J shed 8 bases, and the junction held 5 bases outside the gene matches. Per the germline V gene, CDR1 is LNHDA and CDR2 is SQIVND (reference sequence).

In DNA, the CDR3 is TGCGCCAGCAGCTACGGACTAGGGGAATATGGCTACACCTTC. Protein: CASSYGLGEYGYTF. The J gene is TRBJ1-2, the V gene TRBV5-1; D perhaps matches TRBD1 (5 bases). This CDR3 is built from 14 residues. Germline CDR1 reads SGHRS; CDR2 reads YFSETQ. Trimming shortened V by 3 bases and J by 5 bases, and 14 bases separated the two germline ends.

The chain links TRBV13 to TRBJ1-4; tentative D call: TRBD1 (6 bases). V lost 2 bases, J lost 7 bases, and 14 bases lay in between. This CDR3 region has 15 residues. Germline V gene lookup returns CDR1 PRHDT and CDR2 FYEKMQ (reference sequence). The CDR3 reads CASSLSGQWSEKLFF. The CDR3 coding sequence is TGTGCCAGCAGCTTAAGTGGACAGTGGAGTGAAAAACTGTTTTTT.

CDR3 bases: TGTGCCATCAGCTTCGGGACAGACTCCTACGAGCAGTACTTC. Translating it yields CAISFGTDSYEQYF. J is TRBJ2-7 and V is TRBV10-3; TRBD1 matches at 7 bases. V shed 6 bases, J shed 0 bases, and the junction held 5 bases outside the gene matches. Per germline, CDR1 ENHRY and CDR2 SYGVKD. CDR3 size: 14 residues.

The V gene is TRBV4-1, the J gene TRBJ1-1; no clear D gene. CDR1 MGHRA and CDR2 YSYEKL come from the germline V gene. V shed 0 bases and J shed 1 base, with 21 bases lying between them. The CDR3 extends over 19 amino acids. The chain's CDR3 is CASSQDLEVSTYGNTEAFF. CDR3 in DNA: TGCGCCAGCAGCCAAGATCTAGAGGTTTCCACTTATGGGAACACTGAAGCTTTCTTT.

The DNA for the CDR3 is TGTGCCAGCACTGTAAGTGGGCAGGGGAACACCGGGGAGCTGTTTTTT. Residues: CASTVSGQGNTGELFF. The chain couples TRBV27 to TRBJ2-2; tentative D call: TRBD1 (5 bases). Trimming removed 7 bases at V and 1 base at J, with 16 bases between. The CDR3 covers 16 residues. Germline loops: CDR1 MNHEY, CDR2 SMNVEV (reference sequence).

The chain joins TRBV7-9 to TRBJ1-2; D is possibly TRBD1 (5 bases). The CDR3 runs to 15 residues. CDR1 SEHNR and CDR2 FQNEAQ come from the germline V gene (reference sequence). V gave up 5 bases and J gave up 1 base, with 14 bases separating them. As DNA, the CDR3 is TGTGCCAGCAGCGTCCCGGCCGGGGGTAACTATGGCTACACCTTC. It encodes CASSVPAGGNYGYTF. The variable domain in full, completed from reference TRBV7-9 and TRBJ1-2, reads DTGVSQNPRHKITKRGQNVTFRCDPISEHNRLYWYRQTLGQGPEFLTYFQNEAQLEKSRLLSDRFSAERPKGSFSTLEIQRTEQGDSAMYLCASSVPAGGNYGYTFGSGTRLTVV.

Note on this clone: At one of its ends the junction is not consistent with the germline gene, which may arise from a read error. V usage is TRBV28 and J usage is TRBJ2-7; 7 bases map to TRBD1. The CDR3 loop spans 12 amino acids. Germline CDR1 reads MDHEN; CDR2 reads SYDVKM. In DNA, the CDR3 is TGTGCCAGCAGTTCAGAGGGGGCTGGCTTAGGCTTC. Protein product: CASSSEGAGLGF.

Only a few counts were recorded for this clone. This CDR3 is CASSLFGTSSVVDTQYF. CDR3 sequence (DNA): TGTGCCAGCAGCTTATTCGGGACTAGCTCAGTAGTTGATACGCAGTATTTT. This chain connects TRBV7-9 to TRBJ2-3, with 9 nucleotides matching TRBD2. The CDR3 is 17 residues long. Trimming removed 2 bases from V and 6 bases from J; junction bases left unmatched: 12. CDR1 is SEHNR, CDR2 FQNEAQ, per germline (reference sequence).

This clone came up once. J is TRBJ2-7 and V is TRBV21-1; the tabulated D call, TRBD2, remains unverified against the DNA. TRBV21-1 is listed as a pseudogene. The CDR3 length is 16 residues. The DNA for the CDR3 is TGTGCCAGCAGCAAAGATTTGGAGGGAGGGCACGGCGAGCAGTACTTC. Translation: CASSKDLEGGHGEQYF.

The chain employs TRBV14 and TRBJ2-7, with D tentatively TRBD2 (5 bases). V was pared by 4 bases and J by 0 bases, with 16 bases between. Per germline, CDR1 SGHDN and CDR2 FVKESK. This CDR3 comprises 16 residues. DNA of the CDR3: TGTGCCAGCAGCCCCCTGGGAGCGCTTAGCTCCTACGAGCAGTACTTC. Translation gives CASSPLGALSSYEQYF.

V and J are TRBV27 and TRBJ1-5, with D unresolved. CDR1 and CDR2 (germline): MNHEY, SMNVEV (reference sequence). This CDR3 spans 15 amino acids. V shed 6 bases and J shed 4 bases, with 16 bases lying between them. The CDR3 coding sequence is TGTGCCAGCAGGGAAAGGCAGGAGGGTAATCAGCCCCAGCATTTT. Its translation: CASRERQEGNQPQHF.

The chain links TRBV29-1 to TRBJ2-5; tentative D call: TRBD2 (6 bases). This CDR3 has 12 amino acids. Trimming stripped 7 bases from V and 1 base from J, with 10 bases between. Germline lookup yields CDR1 SQVTM and CDR2 ANQGSEA. The CDR3 region has the DNA TGCAGCGCTAGGGAGGCCCAAGAGACCCAGTACTTC. As protein: CSAREAQETQYF.

The CDR3 DNA sequence: TGCGCCAGCAGCCAGAATCCGGGACAAATCTCTGGAAACACCATATATTTT. It translates to CASSQNPGQISGNTIYF. The chain recombines TRBV4-1 with TRBJ1-3; D might be TRBD1 (6 bases). There are 17 residues in the CDR3. V lost 3 bases and J 0 bases, leaving 15 bases between the germline ends. Germline assignment: CDR1 MGHRA and CDR2 YSYEKL.

The rearrangement uses TRBV5-1 and TRBJ1-5; possible D gene TRBD1, 5 bases. Deletions cut 0 bases from V and 6 bases from J, with 10 bases between. Germline-derived CDR1 and CDR2 are SGHRS and YFSETQ. This CDR3 is built from 14 residues. This CDR3 is CASSLVQGGQPQHF. CDR3 nucleotide sequence: TGCGCCAGCAGCTTGGTGCAGGGCGGTCAGCCCCAGCATTTT.